The TCR beta chain described here comes from a study of shared clonotypes between healthy human individuals. The study, taken as a whole, reports: Memory subsets generally showed smaller estimated richness than naive subsets did. Represented genetic and exposure-history diversity was restricted by having few donors.

Method: immunoSEQ multiplex PCR; TCRdb's copy keeps in-frame clones and lacks some. Seen here are fewer than 1.6 million clones, approximately 98.5% observed once, and the top ten hold roughly 0.36%. As to this clone: Its specificity is unknown.

The CDR3 runs to 13 residues. V was pared by 5 bases and J by 2 bases, with 9 bases between. Germline V gives CDR1 SEHNR, CDR2 FQNEAQ (reference sequence). The TCR sequence derives from a man aged 25-45 years in good health. The V and J genes are TRBV7-9 and TRBJ2-5; D may correspond to TRBD1 or TRBD2 (5 bases each). The specimen sequenced was naive CD4+ T cells sorted from blood. Noted subset: CD45RA+ positively selected. CDR3 nucleotides: TGTGCCAGCAGCCGGGACGGGCAAGAGACCCAGTACTTC. Translation gives CASSRDGQETQYF.